The clone carrying this T cell receptor (beta chain) was found many times. The antigen is not known. TCRdb re-called the RT-PCR reads with MiXCR, one entry per CDR3 protein. The sample lists some 850,000 distinct CDR3 sequences; roughly 18% were seen once. The data were taken from a study of response to subunit inactivated influenza vaccine. Study-level results: Every seasonal influenza vaccination brings in few new T cells, the authors suggested.

The CDR3 is made up of 12 amino acids. Germline V gene sequence: CDR1 DFQATT, CDR2 SNEGSKA (reference sequence). Trimming removed 8 bases at V and 10 bases at J, with 17 bases between. This clonotype was obtained from a man aged 45-60 years who received an inactivated influenza vaccine. The chain combines TRBV20-1 with TRBJ1-4; the D is unclear. Sequences were derived from PBMCs from blood, sampled about 5 days after vaccination. The CDR3 DNA sequence: TGCAGTATCCCGGACCTGGCTGCAAAACTGTTTTTT. Encoded protein: CSIPDLAAKLFF.